This T cell receptor beta chain is drawn from a study of Tregs in tolerant kidney transplant recipients. Study-wide results and limits: Biological reproducibility was not directly addressed in this study.

TCRdb keeps only in-frame clones here, not all; method: immunoSEQ multiplex PCR. The sample lists tens of thousands of clones, 70% to 85% seen once, with 2% to 2.5% in the top ten. With regard to this clone: Its antigen is unknown.

This sequence originates from a human donor in good health. Sequenced: Tregs from blood cultured with allogeneic cells.

This chain's CDR3 is CASSLTGLNEQYF. DNA of the CDR3: TGTGCCAGCAGCTTAACAGGGCTCAACGAGCAGTACTTC. The chain carries TRBV7-2 and TRBJ2-7; a possible D gene is TRBD1 (6 bases). CDR1 and CDR2 (germline): SGHTA, FQGNSA. Trimming left V 2 bases short and J 5 bases short, with 10 bases between. The CDR3 extends over 13 amino acids.